This T cell receptor (beta chain) comes out of a study of Ad26.COV2.S vaccination and SARS-CoV-2 variants (dated by TCRdb to the early 2020s). Regarding the research as a whole: Donors in the vaccine arm were drawn from COV1001, a phase I-IIa trial of Ad26.COV2.S in healthy adults that was multicentre, randomized, double-blind and placebo-controlled. Ad26.COV2.S was given intramuscularly at 5x10^10 or 1x10^11 viral particles, as a single shot or as two shots 56 days apart. Sequencing of the TCRbeta repertoire served to evaluate the specificity and breadth of SARS-CoV-2-reactive T cell receptors following Ad26.COV2.S vaccination. A total of roughly 32 samples were included in the TCR-sequenced set, comprising around 19 Ad26.COV2.S vaccine recipients, 5 placebo recipients and 8 SARS-CoV-2 convalescent individuals. Trial participants were randomized into five groups of five: low-dose or high-dose Ad26.COV2.S given once or twice, or placebo on both occasions. Throughout the experiments and outcome assessment, investigators stayed blinded to trial group allocation.

This clone was counted a few times. Its cognate antigen has yet to be identified. Base-call qualities are not available, and no considerably larger clone is one nucleotide away. In the same sample, other DNA sequences code for this CDR3. Study-level results and caveats: Comparing responses between vaccine doses or regimens was not something the study was powered to do. Non-spike TCR breadth was comparable between vaccine and placebo recipients, consistent with the vaccine containing only spike. Compared with placebo recipients, Ad26.COV2.S recipients showed higher spike-specific TCR breadth (P = 0.0014). The authors noted that the TCR breadth and depth analyses may have underestimated total T cell responses. After vaccination, spike-specific CD8+ and CD4+ T cell responses were reported to show substantial breadth.

From the cysteine up to the phenylalanine, the CDR3 has a length of 15 residues. Only the CDR3 portion is preserved as DNA: 45 bases, with reading frame beginning at the first base. Clipping removes 0 bases from V and 2 bases from J, with 5 as the unmatched junction base count. From a lookup of the germline V gene, CDR1 and CDR2 are SQVTM and ANQGSEA. The immunoSEQ Assay was the method used to sequence TCRbeta CDR3 regions. After extraction, genomic DNA underwent amplification by bias-controlled multiplex PCR, followed by high-throughput sequencing. The published analysis was carried out like this. Collapsing and filtering of sequences were performed to quantify the absolute abundance of each unique TCRbeta CDR3 region. T cell fraction was estimated by normalization of TCRbeta template counts to usable DNA, with usable DNA being measured through amplification of reference genes present in all nucleated cells. Repertoire TCRs were annotated as SARS-CoV-2-specific when V gene, CDR3 amino acid sequence and J gene were exactly matched to a known reactive TCR set. MIRA supplied the reference SARS-CoV-2 TCR set, which was filtered for enrichment in COVID-19-positive ImmuneCODE repertoires so that public or cross-reactive TCRs were removed. Based on the MIRA antigens, annotated TCRs were further analysed at the level of specific ORF or position within ORF. Depth was the summed frequency of annotated unique rearrangements, while breadth was defined as annotated unique rearrangements over total unique productive rearrangements. TCR breadth was compared between groups using two-sided Wilcoxon rank-sum tests. Drawn from immuneACCESS, this table holds only the in-frame rearrangements with V and J called that TCRdb kept. Clones are partly lost; checked studies trace under half to an unresolved V gene and leave the rest unexplained. V and J calls and clone size are copied from that table; D and trimming were computed from the DNA. The sample table records hundreds of thousands of clones; approximately 90% of these occur just once. Approximately 5% of the sample is in the top ten clones.

The meaning of the sample's treatment or condition label: about 20 received Ad26.COV2.S at low or high dose, single or two shots; roughly 5 received placebo; per-sample allocation not given. Repertoires of vaccine and placebo recipients were sequenced from samples collected on day 63 after the first injection. Between 29 July and 7 August 2020, Cohort 1b enrolled some 25 adults aged 18-55 years at one site in Boston, USA. As a vaccine, Ad26.COV2.S was a replication-incompetent adenovirus type 26 vector that expressed a prefusion-stabilized SARS-CoV-2 spike protein derived from the original Wuhan strain.

The receptor was derived from a person aged 18-60 years who received the Ad26.COV2.S COVID-19 vaccine or a placebo. Material: peripheral blood, obtained in a trial of Ad26.COV2.S vaccine versus placebo. The chain couples TRBV29-1 to TRBJ2-7; the central 9 bases match TRBD1. The DNA sequence is TGCAGCGTTGAAGATCGGACAGGGGTCCCCTACGAGCAGTACTTC. Translated, this is CSVEDRTGVPYEQYF.